A selection of T cell receptor beta chains follows, all from one sample in a study of cytomegalovirus exposure and HLA in healthy donors. Here immunoSEQ multiplex PCR was the method, and the copy in TCRdb shows in-frame clones only, minus some. The sample shows almost 200,000 clones, roughly 77% of them seen only once. The sequenced sample consisted of PBMCs. These receptors all stem from a male donor in good health and CMV-seropositive. Both conserved end residues are trimmed from each CDR3. Fields, in order: V gene, D gene, clone size, CDR3 protein. The D gene is left open where the match is weak. Only part of the rows carry a size: once, few, many, or a class if the clone is expanded.

TRBV6-4 | TRBD2 | - | ASRESGRGYNEQF
TRBV11-2 | - | - | ASSLERQGMGEQF
TRBV2 | - | once | ASSNRAANTEAF
TRBV7-3 | TRBD1 | - | ASSPTGGIGTEAF
TRBV6-5 | - | - | ASSYRQSGASEAF
TRBV28 | TRBD1 | - | ASIPGTGMYEQY
TRBV10-3 | TRBD2 | - | AIGRDYNNEQF
TRBV28 | TRBD2 | - | ASGGGVKNIQY
TRBV19 | TRBD1 | - | ASSRDRSYEQY
TRBV19 | - | - | ASSIGAGKYGRSYT
TRBV19 | - | once | ASTTTWIAGAGGELF
TRBV5-6 | TRBD2 | once | ASSPVAGTYEQY
TRBV5-4 | TRBD1 | - | ASANRGRTDTQY
TRBV7-7 | TRBD2 | - | ASSQGASGGATDTQY
TRBV7-9 | TRBD1 | - | ASSFTLGGTGRSPLH
TRBV29-1 | TRBD2 | few | SVRAGGVSTDTQY
TRBV4-2 | TRBD1 | - | ASSPGGDSYEQY
TRBV29-1 | - | - | SGGPRTEQF
TRBV6-5 | - | - | ASSSDKSNQPQH
TRBV9 | - | - | ASSPRLDTQY
TRBV2 | TRBD1 | - | ASTGGGETQY
TRBV7-3 | TRBD2 | - | ASERRRSGLAVYEQY
TRBV7-3 | - | - | ASSFQGDTEAF
TRBV7-2 | - | - | ASSLGWGGREDTQY
TRBV11-2 | TRBD2 | - | ASSSITGTSGRAQF
TRBV29-1 | - | - | SVEQGRTDTQY
TRBV6-5 | - | - | ASSYRDTYGYT
TRBV7-2 | TRBD1 | - | ASSAQGDEQY
TRBV7-2 | TRBD1 | - | ASGRGPPRDEQY
TRBV7-2 | TRBD1 | - | ASSPEPGQGHYEQY
TRBV6-4 | - | - | ASSAVGGPGQPQH
TRBV4-3 | TRBD2 | - | ASSREGFSYEQY
TRBV13 | - | - | ASSLARQTGYT
TRBV4-1 | - | - | ASSQDTTGPGDEQY
TRBV4-1 | - | few | ASSQGTSQETQY
TRBV6-6 | TRBD1 | - | ASIRGQGSYGYT
TRBV18 | TRBD2 | - | ASSRNGGAQETQY
TRBV18 | TRBD1 | - | ASSQDRAETQY
TRBV5-6 | TRBD2 | few | ASSPPGLAGISEQY
TRBV2 | - | - | ASITGTSTHTDTQY
TRBV7-2 | - | - | ASSGLTMAGANVLT
TRBV6-1 | - | - | ASRQLGREIWEQY
TRBV7-2 | TRBD1 | - | ASSLGLTGQGWEKLF
TRBV9 | - | - | ASSAFLARGTDTQY
TRBV10-3 | TRBD2 | - | AISLTSGASYEQY
TRBV4-1 | TRBD2 | - | ASSPRLAGGNEQF
TRBV30 | TRBD2 | - | AWSVGGTNSYEQY
TRBV5-1 | - | - | ASSYVTTGNTEAF